The clone carrying this T cell receptor beta chain showed up just once. Its target is unknown. This entry is derived from a study of cytomegalovirus exposure and HLA in healthy donors. Study observations and caveats: TCR clusters originating in the first cohort tended to co-occur in the approximately 120 validation repertoires, according to a later analysis. In vitro assays verified that a few CMV-associated chains recognized CMV antigens specifically. The listing of roughly 160 TCR beta chains classed them as cytomegalovirus-associated.

In germline, CDR1 is SGHKS, CDR2 YYEKEE (reference sequence). V was pared by 4 bases and J by 0 bases, with 11 bases between. CDR3 length: 15 amino acids. Assay used: immunoSEQ multiplex PCR; TCRdb lists only in-frame clones, some missing. The data hold roughly 56,000 clones, with 75% to 95% observed a single time. The chain links TRBV5-5 to TRBJ2-1; tentatively, D is TRBD2 (6 bases). The sequenced sample consisted of PBMCs. This TCR derives from a woman aged 25 to 39 in good health and CMV-seronegative. For the CDR3, the DNA is TGTGCCAGCAGCAGGGAGGTAAGCTCCTACAATGAGCAGTTCTTC. Its translation: CASSREVSSYNEQFF.